The sequence of this T cell receptor beta chain was determined in a study of blood T cell repertoires in COVID-19. Study-wide background: Spain, Italy and the United States supplied samples that represented acute and convalescent COVID-19. T cells, B-cell-depleted T cells, or PBMCs supplied cDNA or gDNA.

In the authors' methods: How many nucleated cells were present was estimated from reference gene primer amplification. Only in-frame clones appear in the TCRdb table, and some are missing; sequencing was by immunoSEQ multiplex PCR. The D gene and trimming were derived from the DNA, and the V and J assignments and clone size from that table. Among about 360,000 clones listed, roughly 77% were seen once. The CDR3 runs 16 residues. Germline V gene sequence: CDR1 SGHRS, CDR2 YFSETQ. V lost 5 bases to trimming and J lost 6 bases; unmatched junction nucleotides: 12. The chain uses TRBV5-1 and TRBJ1-1; 11 nucleotides align to TRBD1. The source of this sequence is a human donor with acute or convalescent COVID-19. The donor label of this sample is uncertain. Material: peripheral blood. CDR3 coding DNA: TGCGCCAGCAGGAAGGCGGACGGACAGGGGGCCGCTGAAGCTTTCTTT. Its translation is CASRKADGQGAAEAFF. Using reference TRBV5-1 and TRBJ1-1 for the parts outside the CDR3, the full variable domain is KAGVTQTPRYLIKTRGQQVTLSCSPISGHRSVSWYQQTPGQGLQFLFEYFSETQRNKGNFPGRFSGRQFSNSRSEMNVSTLELGDSALYLCASRKADGQGAAEAFFGQGTRLTVV.